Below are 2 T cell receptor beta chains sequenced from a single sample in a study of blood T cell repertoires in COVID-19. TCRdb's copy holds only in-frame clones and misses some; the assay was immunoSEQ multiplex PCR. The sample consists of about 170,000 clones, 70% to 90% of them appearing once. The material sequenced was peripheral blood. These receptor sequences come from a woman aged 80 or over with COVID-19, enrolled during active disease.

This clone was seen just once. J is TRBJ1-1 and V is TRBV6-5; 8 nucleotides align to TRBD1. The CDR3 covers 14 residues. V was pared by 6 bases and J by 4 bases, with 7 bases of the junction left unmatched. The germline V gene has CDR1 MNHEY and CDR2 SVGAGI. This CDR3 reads CASRDRAGGTEAFF. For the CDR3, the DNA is TGTGCCAGCAGGGACAGGGCCGGGGGCACTGAAGCTTTCTTT.

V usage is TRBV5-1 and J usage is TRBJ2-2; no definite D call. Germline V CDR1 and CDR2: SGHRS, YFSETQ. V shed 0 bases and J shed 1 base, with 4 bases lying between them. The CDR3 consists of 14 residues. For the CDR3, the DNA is TGCGCCAGCAGCTTGGACAGGAACACCGGGGAGCTGTTTTTT. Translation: CASSLDRNTGELFF.